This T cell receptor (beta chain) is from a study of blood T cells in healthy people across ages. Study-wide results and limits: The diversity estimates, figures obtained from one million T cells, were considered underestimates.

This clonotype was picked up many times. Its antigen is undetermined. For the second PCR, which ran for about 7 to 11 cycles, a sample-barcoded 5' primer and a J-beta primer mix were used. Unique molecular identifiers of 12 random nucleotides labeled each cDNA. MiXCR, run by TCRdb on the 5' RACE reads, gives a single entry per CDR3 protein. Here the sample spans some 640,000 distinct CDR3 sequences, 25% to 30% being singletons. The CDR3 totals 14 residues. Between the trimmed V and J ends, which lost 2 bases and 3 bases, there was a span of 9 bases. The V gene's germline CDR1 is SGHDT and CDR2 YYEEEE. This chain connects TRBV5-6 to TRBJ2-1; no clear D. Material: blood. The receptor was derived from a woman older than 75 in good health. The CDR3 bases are TGTGCCAGCAGCTTTCGGACCATCTACAATGAGCAGTTCTTC. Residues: CASSFRTIYNEQFF.